This is a list of T cell receptor beta chains from one sample in a study of shared clonotypes between healthy human individuals. Assay: immunoSEQ multiplex PCR; the TCRdb copy retains only in-frame clones and omits some. This table holds about 1.5 million clones, nearly 99% found once. The source material was naive CD4+ T cells sorted from blood. These receptors originate from a man younger than 45 in good health. CDR3s include the opening cysteine and the closing phenylalanine or tryptophan. Fields, in order: D gene, J gene, V gene, clone size, CDR3 protein, CDR3 DNA. A D gene is named only where the DNA matches it firmly. Where a row states a size, it is once, few, many or the class of an expanded clone; other rows omit it.

>TRBD1|TRBJ2-2|TRBV7-8|-
CASSSRWGTGDTGELFF
TGTGCCAGCAGCTCCAGGTGGGGGACAGGGGACACCGGGGAGCTGTTTTTT
>TRBD1|TRBJ1-2|TRBV4-1|once
CASSQGGQNYQAYGYTF
TGCGCCAGCAGCCAAGGGGGACAGAATTATCAAGCCTATGGCTACACCTTC
>-|TRBJ2-5|TRBV5-1|-
CASSKGVTQETQYF
TGCGCCAGCAGCAAAGGGGTGACCCAAGAGACCCAGTACTTC
>-|TRBJ2-1|TRBV4-1|-
CASSQVVEQGNEQFF
TGCGCCAGCAGCCAAGTCGTGGAACAGGGCAATGAGCAGTTCTTC
>TRBD1|TRBJ2-6|TRBV7-2|-
CASSPRTGSSGANVLTF
TGTGCCAGCAGCCCTAGGACAGGGAGCTCTGGGGCCAACGTCCTGACTTTC
>TRBD1|TRBJ2-5|TRBV13|-
CASSLDRGRLETQYF
TGTGCCAGCAGCTTGGACAGGGGGCGTTTAGAGACCCAGTACTTC
>-|TRBJ1-1|TRBV29-1|-
CSVVGGRGATEAFF
TGCAGCGTTGTGGGTGGCAGGGGAGCCACTGAAGCTTTCTTT
>-|TRBJ1-2|TRBV10-3|-
CAISEPSTDPNYGYTF
TGTGCCATCAGTGAGCCCAGCACAGATCCTAACTATGGCTACACCTTC
>TRBD1|TRBJ2-2|TRBV10-1|-
CASNPGGSGELFF
TGCGCCAGCAATCCAGGGGGCTCCGGGGAGCTGTTTTTT
>-|TRBJ2-7|TRBV20-1|-
CSARRLYEQYF
TGCAGTGCTAGGCGACTATACGAGCAGTACTTC
>-|TRBJ2-7|TRBV2|-
CASSPTQLAQYF
TGTGCCAGCAGTCCGACACAATTGGCGCAGTACTTC
>TRBD2|TRBJ2-5|TRBV6-6|-
CASSYSAGGQETQYF
TGTGCCAGCAGTTACTCGGCGGGAGGCCAAGAGACCCAGTACTTC
>-|TRBJ2-1|TRBV6-1|-
CASRKLASYNEQFF
TGTGCCAGCAGAAAACTTGCCTCCTACAATGAGCAGTTCTTC
>-|TRBJ2-4|TRBV19|-
CASRTQGIQSHIQYF
TGTGCCAGTAGGACCCAAGGGATTCAAAGCCACATTCAGTACTTC
>-|TRBJ2-3|TRBV28|once
CASGQNALAQYF
TGTGCCAGCGGGCAAAACGCTCTTGCGCAGTATTTT
>-|TRBJ2-3|TRBV10-3|-
CATSKGDTQYF
TGTGCCACCTCTAAAGGAGATACGCAGTATTTT
>-|TRBJ1-5|TRBV6-6|once
CASSTTGNNQPQHF
TGTGCCAGCAGTACGACAGGCAACAATCAGCCCCAGCATTTT
>-|TRBJ2-1|TRBV5-1|-
CASSNNYNEQFF
TGCGCCAGCAGCAACAATTACAATGAGCAGTTCTTC
>TRBD2|TRBJ2-2|TRBV13|-
CASSLGLAGNTGELFF
TGTGCCAGCAGCTTAGGACTAGCGGGAAACACCGGGGAGCTGTTTTTT
>TRBD2|TRBJ2-1|TRBV29-1|once
CSARLAPDEQFF
TGCAGCGCGAGACTAGCGCCGGATGAGCAGTTCTTC
>TRBD2|TRBJ2-3|TRBV28|-
CASNPLTSGRADTQYF
TGTGCCAGCAATCCTTTGACTAGCGGGAGGGCAGATACGCAGTATTTT
>TRBD1|TRBJ1-3|TRBV6-5|-
CASSRDSTRNTIYF
TGTGCCAGCAGTCGGGACAGTACTAGAAACACCATATATTTT
>-|TRBJ2-7|TRBV28|-
CATQVASYEQYF
TGTGCCACCCAGGTGGCCTCCTACGAGCAGTACTTC
>-|TRBJ1-1|TRBV7-6|-
CASSAGRARGLNTEAFF
TGTGCCAGCAGCGCTGGACGGGCCCGCGGATTGAACACTGAAGCTTTCTTT
>-|TRBJ2-7|TRBV4-3|-
CASSRQSFYEQYF
TGCGCCAGCAGCCGACAGTCTTTCTACGAGCAGTACTTC
>TRBD1|TRBJ2-5|TRBV19|-
CASSMGTGFEGTQYF
TGTGCCAGTAGTATGGGGACAGGGTTCGAGGGGACCCAGTACTTC
>-|TRBJ2-3|TRBV27|-
CASSKRAVTSTDTQYF
TGTGCCAGCAGCAAGAGAGCGGTTACTAGCACAGATACGCAGTATTTT
>-|TRBJ2-6|TRBV5-1|-
CASSLAFSFSGANVLTF
TGCGCCAGCAGCTTGGCCTTCAGTTTCTCTGGGGCCAACGTCCTGACTTTC
>-|TRBJ2-3|TRBV4-3|-
CASSQDLNTDTQYF
TGCGCCAGCAGCCAAGATTTGAACACAGATACGCAGTATTTT
>-|TRBJ2-1|TRBV30|-
CAWSPTGPQFF
TGTGCCTGGAGTCCTACGGGGCCCCAGTTCTTC
>TRBD2|TRBJ2-5|TRBV9|-
CASSGRGGRSGEETQYF
TGTGCCAGCAGCGGGCGCGGCGGGAGATCGGGTGAAGAGACCCAGTACTTC
>TRBD2|TRBJ2-1|TRBV11-2|-
CASSLALAGGMHEQFF
TGTGCCAGCAGCTTAGCACTAGCGGGAGGAATGCATGAGCAGTTCTTC
>-|TRBJ1-2|TRBV9|-
CASSVGGGANPNYGYTF
TGTGCCAGCAGCGTAGGAGGCGGGGCGAACCCTAACTATGGCTACACCTTC
>TRBD2|TRBJ2-3|TRBV18|-
CASSPGGYTQYF
TGTGCCAGCTCACCGGGGGGGTATACGCAGTATTTT
>-|TRBJ2-3|TRBV10-2|-
CASMSGSTDTQYF
TGCGCCAGCATGTCGGGCAGCACAGATACGCAGTATTTT
>-|TRBJ1-1|TRBV5-4|-
CASEVRGQGEAFF
TGTGCCAGTGAAGTACGAGGGCAGGGTGAAGCTTTCTTT
>-|TRBJ2-2|TRBV27|-
CASRRDNPGTGELFF
TGTGCCAGCAGGCGAGACAACCCGGGCACCGGGGAGCTGTTTTTT
>-|TRBJ1-2|TRBV27|-
CACEVGSYGYTF
TGTGCCTGCGAGGTGGGGTCCTATGGCTACACCTTC
>-|TRBJ1-1|TRBV5-3|-
CARSFQGCNRHTEAFF
TGTGCCAGAAGCTTCCAGGGTTGTAATCGGCACACTGAAGCTTTCTTT
>TRBD2|TRBJ2-3|TRBV9|-
CASSVLAGASDTQYF
TGTGCCAGCAGCGTTCTAGCGGGAGCCTCAGATACGCAGTATTTT
>TRBD1|TRBJ2-6|TRBV7-8|-
CASSVQGAYGANVLTF
TGTGCCAGCAGCGTACAGGGGGCGTATGGGGCCAACGTCCTGACTTTC
>-|TRBJ2-3|TRBV5-4|-
CASSYQGEDTQYF
TGTGCCAGCAGCTACCAAGGGGAGGATACGCAGTATTTT
>-|TRBJ2-7|TRBV11-1|-
CASSPRVFGGQYF
TGTGCCAGCAGCCCCCGTGTCTTTGGTGGGCAGTACTTC
>-|TRBJ2-7|TRBV28|-
CASSSGLPSYEQYF
TGTGCCAGCAGTTCCGGGCTCCCCTCCTACGAGCAGTACTTC
>-|TRBJ2-1|TRBV15|-
CATSRDKGSNEQFF
TGTGCCACCAGCAGAGATAAGGGGTCCAATGAGCAGTTCTTC
>-|TRBJ2-6|TRBV11-2|-
CASSVQVNSGANVLTF
TGTGCCAGCAGCGTCCAGGTGAACTCTGGGGCCAACGTCCTGACTTTC
>-|TRBJ2-3|TRBV11-2|-
CASSFGTLTDTQYF
TGTGCCAGCAGCTTCGGGACTCTCACAGATACGCAGTATTTT
>TRBD2|TRBJ2-1|TRBV5-1|-
CASSLEPGLAGTYNEQFF
TGCGCCAGCAGCTTGGAGCCCGGACTAGCGGGAACCTACAATGAGCAGTTCTTC
>TRBD1|TRBJ1-1|TRBV10-2|-
CASSEKGGFAEAFF
TGCGCCAGCAGTGAGAAAGGGGGCTTCGCTGAAGCTTTCTTT
>-|TRBJ1-2|TRBV7-7|once
CASRLGRGYTF
TGTGCTAGCAGGTTAGGACGGGGCTACACCTTC
>-|TRBJ1-5|TRBV28|-
CASSFQVPQKGQPQHF
TGTGCCAGCAGTTTCCAAGTCCCCCAAAAAGGTCAGCCCCAGCATTTT
>-|TRBJ2-7|TRBV13|-
CASSPRRGAMYEQYF
TGTGCCAGCAGCCCTCGGAGGGGGGCCATGTACGAGCAGTACTTC
>-|TRBJ2-5|TRBV5-4|-
CASTVIGSETQYF
TGTGCCAGCACCGTTATCGGGTCAGAGACCCAGTACTTC
>-|TRBJ2-5|TRBV6-6|-
CASSYSQVLQETQYF
TGTGCCAGCAGTTACTCTCAAGTATTACAAGAGACCCAGTACTTC
>-|TRBJ2-1|TRBV7-9|-
CASSSRDTPYNEQFF
TGTGCCAGCAGCTCCCGGGACACACCTTACAATGAGCAGTTCTTC
>-|TRBJ2-3|TRBV5-4|-
CASSLVGYRADTQYF
TGTGCCAGCAGCTTGGTTGGTTACCGCGCAGATACGCAGTATTTT